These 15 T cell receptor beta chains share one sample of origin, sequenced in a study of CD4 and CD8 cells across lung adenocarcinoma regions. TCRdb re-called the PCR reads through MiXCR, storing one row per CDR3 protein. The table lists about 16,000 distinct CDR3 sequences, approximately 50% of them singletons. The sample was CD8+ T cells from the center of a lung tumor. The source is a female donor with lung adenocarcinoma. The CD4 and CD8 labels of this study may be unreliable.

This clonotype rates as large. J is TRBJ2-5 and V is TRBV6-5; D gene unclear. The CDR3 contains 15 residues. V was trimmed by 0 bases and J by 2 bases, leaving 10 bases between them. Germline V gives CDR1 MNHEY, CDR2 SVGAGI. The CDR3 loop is CASSYSSWLQETQYF. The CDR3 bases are TGTGCCAGCAGTTACTCGAGTTGGCTTCAAGAGACCCAGTACTTC.

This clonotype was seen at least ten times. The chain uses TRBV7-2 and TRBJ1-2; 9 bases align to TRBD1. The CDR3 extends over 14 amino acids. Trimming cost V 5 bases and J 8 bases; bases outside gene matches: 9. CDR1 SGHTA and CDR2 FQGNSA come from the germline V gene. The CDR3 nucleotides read TGTGCCAGCAGCCTGGGACAGGGTAGAAGGGGCTACACCTTC. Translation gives CASSLGQGRRGYTF.

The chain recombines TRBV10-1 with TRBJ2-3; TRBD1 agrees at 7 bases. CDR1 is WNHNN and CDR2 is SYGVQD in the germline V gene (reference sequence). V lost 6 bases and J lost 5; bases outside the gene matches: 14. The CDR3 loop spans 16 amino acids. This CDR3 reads CASRDRGLCGKDTQYF. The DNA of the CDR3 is TGCGCCAGCAGGGATAGGGGGCTGTGTGGCAAAGATACGCAGTATTTT.

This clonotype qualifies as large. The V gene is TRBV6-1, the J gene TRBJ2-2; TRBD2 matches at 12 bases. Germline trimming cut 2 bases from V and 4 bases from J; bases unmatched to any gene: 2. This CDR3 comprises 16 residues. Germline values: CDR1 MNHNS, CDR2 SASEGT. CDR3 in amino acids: CASSEPGLAGTGELFF. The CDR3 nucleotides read TGTGCCAGCAGTGAACCGGGACTAGCGGGCACCGGGGAGCTGTTTTTT.

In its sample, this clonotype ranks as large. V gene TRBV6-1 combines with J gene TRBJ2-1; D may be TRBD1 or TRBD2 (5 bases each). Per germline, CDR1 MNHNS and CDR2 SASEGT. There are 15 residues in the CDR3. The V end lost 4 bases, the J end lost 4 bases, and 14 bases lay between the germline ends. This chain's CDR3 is CASSVRDVGYNEQFF. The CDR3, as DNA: TGTGCCAGCAGTGTAAGGGACGTGGGATACAATGAGCAGTTCTTC.

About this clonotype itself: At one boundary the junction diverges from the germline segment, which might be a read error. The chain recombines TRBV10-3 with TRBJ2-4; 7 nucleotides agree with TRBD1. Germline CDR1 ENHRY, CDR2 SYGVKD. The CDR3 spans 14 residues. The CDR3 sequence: CAGRGRGGQDTQYF. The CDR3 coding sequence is TGTGCCGGGCGAGGGAGAGGGGGCCAAGATACGCAGTATTTC.

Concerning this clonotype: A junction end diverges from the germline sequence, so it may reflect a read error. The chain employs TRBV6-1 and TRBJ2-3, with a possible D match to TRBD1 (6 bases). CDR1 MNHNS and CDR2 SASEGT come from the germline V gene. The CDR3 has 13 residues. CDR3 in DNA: TGTGCCAGGGGCCTGGGGGCCAAAGACATGCAGTATTTC. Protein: CARGLGAKDMQYF.

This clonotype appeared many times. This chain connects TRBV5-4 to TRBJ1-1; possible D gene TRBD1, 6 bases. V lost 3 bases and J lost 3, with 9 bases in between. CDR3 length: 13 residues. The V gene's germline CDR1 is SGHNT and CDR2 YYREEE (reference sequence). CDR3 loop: CASSWDTYTEAFF. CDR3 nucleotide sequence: TGTGCCAGCAGCTGGGACACCTACACTGAAGCTTTCTTT.

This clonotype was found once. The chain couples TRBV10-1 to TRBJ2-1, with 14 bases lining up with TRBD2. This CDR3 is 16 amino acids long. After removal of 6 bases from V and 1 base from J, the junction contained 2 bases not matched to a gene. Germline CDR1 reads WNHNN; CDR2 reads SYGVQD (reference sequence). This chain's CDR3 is CASRTSGRDSYNEQFF. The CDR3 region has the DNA TGCGCCAGCAGGACTAGCGGGAGGGATTCCTACAATGAGCAGTTCTTC.

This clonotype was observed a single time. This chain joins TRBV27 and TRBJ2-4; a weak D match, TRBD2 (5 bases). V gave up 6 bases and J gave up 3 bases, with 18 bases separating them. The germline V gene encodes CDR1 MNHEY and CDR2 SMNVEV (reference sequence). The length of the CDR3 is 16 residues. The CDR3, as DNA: TGTGCCAGCAGAAAACAAGGACTGTCCAACAAAAACATTCAGTACTTC. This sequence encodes CASRKQGLSNKNIQYF.

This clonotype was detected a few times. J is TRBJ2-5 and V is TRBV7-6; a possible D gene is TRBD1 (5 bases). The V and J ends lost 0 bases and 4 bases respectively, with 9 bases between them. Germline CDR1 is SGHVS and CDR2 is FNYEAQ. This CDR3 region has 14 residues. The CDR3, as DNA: TGTGCCAGCAGCTTAGCAGGGGCTACAGAGACCCAGTACTTC. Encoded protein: CASSLAGATETQYF.

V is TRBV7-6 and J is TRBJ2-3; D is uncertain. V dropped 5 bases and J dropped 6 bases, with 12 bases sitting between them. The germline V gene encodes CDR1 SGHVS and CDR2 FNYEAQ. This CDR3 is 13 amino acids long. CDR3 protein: CASSPFQLDTQYF. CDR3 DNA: TGTGCCAGCAGCCCGTTCCAGCTGGATACGCAGTATTTT.

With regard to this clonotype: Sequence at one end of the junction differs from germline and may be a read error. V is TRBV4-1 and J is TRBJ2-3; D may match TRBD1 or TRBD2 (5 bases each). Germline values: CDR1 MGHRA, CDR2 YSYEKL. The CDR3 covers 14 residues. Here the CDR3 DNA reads TGCGCCAGCACGGGGCCGTGGGCCCCAGATACGCAGTACTTT. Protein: CASTGPWAPDTQYF.

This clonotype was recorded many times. This CDR3 is CATSGPGGDTDTQYF. As DNA, the CDR3 is TGTGCCACCAGCGGACCGGGGGGGGACACAGATACGCAGTATTTT. The V call is TRBV15, the J call TRBJ2-3; TRBD2 matches 8 bases. This CDR3 has 15 residues. Looked up from germline, CDR1 is LNHNV and CDR2 is YYDKDF (reference sequence). The ends lost 5 bases at V and 2 bases at J; junction bases unmatched: 6.

CDR3 region: CASSQVLRGEQFF. CDR3 in DNA: TGTGCCAGCAGCCAGGTGCTACGAGGTGAGCAGTTCTTC. The chain uses TRBV14 and TRBJ2-1, with D unresolved. Germline CDR1 is SGHDN and CDR2 is FVKESK. CDR3 size: 13 residues. With 3 bases removed from V and 9 bases from J, the gap between germline ends came to 12 bases.